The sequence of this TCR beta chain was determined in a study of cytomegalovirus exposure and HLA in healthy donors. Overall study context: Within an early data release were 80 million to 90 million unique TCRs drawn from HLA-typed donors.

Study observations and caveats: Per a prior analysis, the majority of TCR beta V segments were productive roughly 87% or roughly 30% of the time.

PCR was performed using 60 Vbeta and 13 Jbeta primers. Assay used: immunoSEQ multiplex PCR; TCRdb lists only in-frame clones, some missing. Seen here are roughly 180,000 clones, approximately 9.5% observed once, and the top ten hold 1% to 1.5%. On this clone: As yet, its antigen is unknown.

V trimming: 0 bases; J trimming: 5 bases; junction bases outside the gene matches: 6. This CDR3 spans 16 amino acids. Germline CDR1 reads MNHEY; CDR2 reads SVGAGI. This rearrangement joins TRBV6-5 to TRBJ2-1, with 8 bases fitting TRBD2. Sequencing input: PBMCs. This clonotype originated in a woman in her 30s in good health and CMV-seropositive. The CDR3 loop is CASSYSAGRANNEQFF. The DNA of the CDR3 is TGTGCCAGCAGTTACTCGGCCGGGAGGGCAAACAATGAGCAGTTCTTC.